The source of this T cell receptor (beta chain) is a study of T cell repertoires in ileal Crohn's disease. Study information: Operated complications were stricturing disease (about 60%) and penetrating disease (39%). The study, taken as a whole, reports: Sorted CD8 T cells held more high-frequency clones than CD4.

This clone was seen a single time. Its antigen is as yet unknown. The V and J ends lost 6 bases and 8 bases, in that order; junction bases with no gene match: 8. The CDR3 is 13 residues long. Germline CDR1 SNHLY, CDR2 FYNNEI. Eligibility required adulthood, ileal or ileocolonic Crohn's disease and indicated ileocolonic resection. Data came from immunoSEQ multiplex PCR; TCRdb stores just in-frame clones and leaves some out. Altogether roughly 9,100 clones are present, around 81% being singletons, with the ten largest covering roughly 12%. The receptor was derived from an adult with Crohn's disease. The V and J genes are TRBV2 and TRBJ2-7; 9 positions match TRBD1. The sequencing input was ileal tissue. CDR3 loop: CASSGGQGFQQYF. In DNA, the CDR3 is TGTGCCAGCAGCGGGGGACAGGGTTTCCAGCAGTACTTC. The variable domain in full, completed from reference TRBV2 and TRBJ2-7, reads EPEVTQTPSHQVTQMGQEVILRCVPISNHLYFYWYRQILGQKVEFLVSFYNNEISEKSEIFDDQFSVERPDGSNFTLKIRSTKLEDSAMYFCASSGGQGFQQYFGPGTRLTVT.